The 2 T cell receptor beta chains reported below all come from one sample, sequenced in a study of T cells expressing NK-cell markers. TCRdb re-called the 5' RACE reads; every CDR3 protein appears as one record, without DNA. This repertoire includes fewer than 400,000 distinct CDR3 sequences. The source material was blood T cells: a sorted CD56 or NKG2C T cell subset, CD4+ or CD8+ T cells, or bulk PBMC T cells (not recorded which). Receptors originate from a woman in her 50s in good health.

The CDR3 sequence is CASSKGLHYEQYF. The chain carries TRBV6-6 and TRBJ2-7; the TCRdb call, TRBD2, lacks DNA for checking. Germline V gene sequence: CDR1 MNHNY, CDR2 SVGAGI (reference sequence). The CDR3 covers 13 residues.

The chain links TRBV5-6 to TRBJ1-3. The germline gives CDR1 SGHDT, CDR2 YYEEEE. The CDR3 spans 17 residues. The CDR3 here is CASSLGETRISGNTIYF.